The 8 T cell receptor beta chains below were found in one sample sequenced in a study of response to subunit inactivated influenza vaccine (dated by TCRdb to 2016 to 2019). The library came from RT-PCR. The listed sequencing device is Illumina HiSeq 2500. The public reads were quality trimmed at Q25 with fastp and then assembled into clones with MiXCR by TCRdb, keeping productive beta chains. Rows with one shared CDR3 protein collapse into an entry with the most common genes and DNA. This sample holds approximately 500,000 distinct CDR3 sequences; approximately 22% were observed only once. The ten largest clones capture roughly 2.8% of the sample. A further study also used this sample, focusing on T cells expressing NK-cell markers. The second publication reports: TCR beta cDNA libraries were made by 5'RACE template switching that added a universal primer site and unique molecular identifiers.

The sample in question was CD4+ T cells sorted from PBMCs, obtained about 11 days after vaccination. Source of these receptors: a man aged 45-65 years who received an inactivated influenza vaccine. Donor details come from another sample of the same person, matched by shared clones.

The chain employs TRBV20-1 and TRBJ2-1; 12 positions match TRBD2. V shed 0 bases and J 7 bases; nucleotides not matched to a gene: 13. This CDR3 has 18 residues. Germline-derived CDR1 and CDR2 are DFQATT and SNEGSKA (reference sequence). CDR3 DNA sequence: TGCAGTGCTAGAGATCGGTCTAGCGGGAGGGCGCTGGTTAATGAGCAGTTCTTC. It specifies CSARDRSSGRALVNEQFF.

This clonotype occurred a few times. This sequence joins TRBV5-4 and TRBJ2-5, with 8 bases lining up with TRBD1. This CDR3 is 15 amino acids long. V was pared by 2 bases and J by 4 bases, with 7 bases of the junction left unmatched. Per germline, CDR1 SGHNT and CDR2 YYREEE (reference sequence). The CDR3 DNA sequence: TGTGCCAGCAGCTTCCGGACAGGGATAGGAGAGACCCAGTACTTC. Translating gives CASSFRTGIGETQYF.

This clonotype was recorded once. The gene calls are TRBV20-1 and TRBJ2-5; TRBD1 might be the D (6 bases). The germline V gene has CDR1 DFQATT and CDR2 SNEGSKA (reference sequence). This CDR3 is 17 amino acids long. V was clipped by 2 bases and J by 5 bases, with 24 bases between them. CDR3 nucleotide sequence: TGCAGTGCTAGATACCCCCCCACTGTGGGGGCCTGGGAGACCCAGTACTTC. Encoded protein: CSARYPPTVGAWETQYF.

J is TRBJ2-2 and V is TRBV12-3 or TRBV12-4; D is undetermined. Trimming left V 5 bases short and J 4 bases short, with 11 bases between. The CDR3 has 14 residues. DNA of the CDR3: TGTGCCAGCAGTGACTTGGGCCCCACCGGGGAGCTGTTTTTT. Its translation is CASSDLGPTGELFF.

This clonotype was counted between two and nine times. The chain uses TRBV4-3 and TRBJ2-5; D gene unclear. The V and J ends lost 1 base and 1 base respectively, with 4 bases between them. CDR1 and CDR2 from the germline V gene are LGHNA and YSLEER. The CDR3 runs to 13 residues. In DNA, the CDR3 is TGCGCCAGCAGCCAAGTCCCCCAAGAGACCCAGTACTTC. Its protein product is CASSQVPQETQYF.

This clonotype was seen a handful of times. One end of the junction fails to match germline, which may point to a read error. J is TRBJ2-7 and V is TRBV7-7, with D possibly being TRBD1 or TRBD2 (5 bases each). From germline, CDR1 is SSHAT and CDR2 FNYEAQ (reference sequence). The CDR3 spans 14 residues. CDR3 in DNA: TGTGCTAGCAGCTTAGCGCTCAGGGTCGGAGAGCAGTACTTC. This encodes CASSLALRVGEQYF.

This clonotype was seen repeatedly, ten times or more. The chain joins TRBV5-1 to TRBJ2-7, with no clear D. V was cut by 2 bases and J by 6 bases, with 15 bases left in between. The CDR3 runs to 14 residues. The germline CDR1 and CDR2 sequences are SGHRS and YFSETQ. The CDR3 DNA reads as TGCGCCAGCAGCTTAGCCAGCAGAGACGCCGAGCAGTACTTC. It translates to CASSLASRDAEQYF. The full variable domain, with the rest looked up from reference TRBV5-1 and TRBJ2-7, is KAGVTQTPRYLIKTRGQQVTLSCSPISGHRSVSWYQQTPGQGLQFLFEYFSETQRNKGNFPGRFSGRQFSNSRSEMNVSTLELGDSALYLCASSLASRDAEQYFGPGTRLTVT.

This clonotype was detected only a few times. The chain is built from TRBV7-2 and TRBJ2-5, with D unresolved. Germline V lookup: CDR1 SGHTA, CDR2 FQGNSA. V dropped 5 bases and J dropped 7 bases, with 14 bases sitting between them. The CDR3 spans 13 residues. The CDR3: CASSAQPMGTQYF. In nucleotides, the CDR3 is TGTGCCAGCAGCGCCCAACCCATGGGGACCCAGTACTTC.